This TCR beta chain derives from a study of vaccination and CD4 T cells after COVID-19. Study summary: Two Hispanic individuals were among six male and four female convalescent patients. Participants received two doses of either BNT162b2 or mRNA-1273 vaccine. Post-vaccination samples were procured at a median of approximately 72 days following dose two (range 14 to 241).

The V and J ends lost 1 base and 2 bases, in that order; junction bases with no gene match: 5. This CDR3 spans 15 amino acids. The germline gives CDR1 LNHNV, CDR2 YYDKDF (reference sequence). Notes on the study in general: Median SARS-CoV-2-reactive clonotype numbers went up from around 19 to 38, but not significantly.

MiXCR, run by TCRdb on the PCR reads, gives a single entry per CDR3 protein. The sample consists of about 18,000 distinct CDR3 sequences, 60% to 80% of them appearing once. Details on this clonotype: What it recognizes is unknown.

Sequenced material: CD4+ T cells from blood, taken before SARS-CoV-2 vaccination. The V gene is TRBV15, the J gene TRBJ2-7; the match to TRBD2 covers 7 bases. This receptor was identified in a human donor who had recovered from COVID-19. The CDR3 region is CATSRAPGGTYEQYF. Here the CDR3 DNA reads TGTGCCACCAGCAGAGCCCCGGGAGGCACCTACGAGCAGTACTTC.